The 3 T cell receptor beta chains listed next were all sequenced from one sample in a study of T-cell memory formation after mild COVID-19. TCRdb independently ran MiXCR on the 5' RACE reads; one entry per CDR3 protein. In the table there are about 310,000 distinct CDR3 sequences, roughly a fifth of which are singletons. The sample taken for sequencing was PBMCs or a T cell subset sorted from them (not recorded which). These receptors all come from a man in his late teens or twenties who had mild COVID-19 (a few samples of this study predate the infection). Cell type and time point are not known.

V gene TRBV6-5 combines with J gene TRBJ2-3, with D maybe TRBD2 (6 bases). Germline V gene sequence: CDR1 MNHEY, CDR2 SVGAGI. The ends were cut back, 5 bases at V and 5 bases at J, with 11 bases in the middle. CDR3 length: 13 residues. The CDR3 reads CASSTSWGDTQYF. The CDR3 nucleotides are TGTGCCAGCAGTACTAGCTGGGGAGATACGCAGTATTTT.

The table lists this clonotype with a few counts. The J gene is TRBJ2-5, the V gene TRBV7-3; D unclear. The V end lost 4 bases, the J end lost 1 base, and 7 bases lay between the germline ends. The CDR3 is made up of 13 amino acids. In germline, CDR1 is SGHTA, CDR2 FQGTGA. The CDR3 coding sequence is TGTGCCAGCAGCTCGCCTCCCCAAGAGACCCAGTACTTC. It specifies CASSSPPQETQYF.

This rearrangement joins TRBV19 to TRBJ2-2; D is unresolved. The germline V and J ends were trimmed by 6 bases and 0 bases, with 14 bases remaining between them. This CDR3 has 16 residues. The V gene's germline CDR1 is LNHDA and CDR2 SQIVND (reference sequence). The CDR3 sequence is CASRDEVPPNTGELFF. The CDR3 DNA reads as TGTGCCAGTAGAGACGAGGTCCCTCCGAACACCGGGGAGCTGTTTTTT.